The 21 T cell receptor beta chains listed next were all sequenced from one sample in a study of blood T cell repertoires in COVID-19 (dated by TCRdb to the early 2020s). The library was built by means of the immunoSEQ multiplex PCR assay. The source is immuneACCESS, and TCRdb retained only in-frame sequences with V and J called. Part of the clones is not carried over; for the studies checked, unresolved V genes explain less than half of this, and the remainder is unexplained. The sample table holds a few hundred thousand clones, of which roughly 84% were seen once. Jointly, the top ten make up 3.4% of the sample. The sample was PBMCs or T cells enriched from blood (not recorded which). The receptors were gathered from a man in his fifties or sixties who had recovered from COVID-19.

The chain carries TRBV7-9 and TRBJ2-3; maybe TRBD1 (6 bases). With 8 bases removed from V and 4 bases from J, the gap between germline ends came to 19 bases. Germline CDR1 SEHNR, CDR2 FQNEAQ (reference sequence). This CDR3 has 15 amino acids. CDR3 nucleotides: TGTGCCAGCTCCAGGGCAGGGGCGTCGGCAGATACGCAGTATTTT. Residues: CASSRAGASADTQYF.

Only one count was recorded for this clone. J is TRBJ2-1 and V is TRBV7-9, with 10 positions matching TRBD1. V dropped 5 bases and J dropped 2; count of bases not matched to a gene: 3. Germline CDR1 is SEHNR and CDR2 is FQNEAQ (reference sequence). The CDR3 runs 15 residues. Here the CDR3 reads CASSKGTGAYNEQFF. CDR3 in DNA: TGTGCCAGCAGCAAGGGGACAGGGGCCTACAATGAGCAGTTCTTC.

This chain joins TRBV2 and TRBJ2-1, with TRBD1 identical over 9 bases. CDR1 SNHLY and CDR2 FYNNEI come from the germline V gene. J was trimmed by 3 bases and V by 7 bases; bases with no gene match: 4. The CDR3 totals 14 residues. The CDR3 is CASTGTGSYNEQFF. Written as DNA, the CDR3 is TGTGCCAGCACCGGGACAGGGAGCTACAATGAGCAGTTCTTC. Supplemented by reference TRBV2 and TRBJ2-1, the full variable domain reads EPEVTQTPSHQVTQMGQEVILRCVPISNHLYFYWYRQILGQKVEFLVSFYNNEISEKSEIFDDQFSVERPDGSNFTLKIRSTKLEDSAMYFCASTGTGSYNEQFFGPGTRLTVL.

The rearrangement joins TRBV19 to TRBJ2-1; perhaps TRBD1 as D (5 bases). V lost 3 bases, J lost 6 bases, and 15 bases lay in between. CDR3 length: 15 amino acids. The germline V gene has CDR1 LNHDA and CDR2 SQIVND (reference sequence). CDR3 protein: CASSMARLRGNEQFF. The CDR3, as DNA: TGTGCCAGTAGTATGGCCAGGCTAAGGGGCAATGAGCAGTTCTTC.

With respect to this clone: A read error may account for a junction end that differs from germline. The rearrangement joins TRBV7-7 to TRBJ2-1; 8 nucleotides line up with TRBD1. The CDR3 runs 15 residues. The germline gives CDR1 SSHAT, CDR2 FNYEAQ (reference sequence). The CDR3 spells CASSLGGDRNNEQFF. DNA of the CDR3: TGTGCTAGCAGCCTTGGAGGGGACAGGAACAATGAGCAGTTCTTC.

The chain combines TRBV19 with TRBJ1-2; unclear D gene. The V and J ends lost 6 bases and 3 bases respectively, with 8 bases between them. Germline CDR1 LNHDA, CDR2 SQIVND (reference sequence). The CDR3 loop spans 12 amino acids. The CDR3 DNA is TGTGCCAGTAGGTCCGGGGACTATGGCTACACCTTC. This encodes CASRSGDYGYTF.

The V call is TRBV5-4, the J call TRBJ1-6, with 8 bases identical to TRBD1. CDR3 length: 16 amino acids. Unmatched junction bases numbered 8, after V lost 2 bases and J lost 7 bases. The germline V gene encodes CDR1 SGHNT and CDR2 YYREEE (reference sequence). The CDR3 nucleotides are TGTGCCAGCAGCTTAACGGACAGGGCTGGGAATTCACCCCTCCACTTT. Protein product: CASSLTDRAGNSPLHF.

The chain has TRBV5-1 and TRBJ1-1; D remains ambiguous. The V and J ends lost 4 bases and 1 base respectively, with 8 bases between them. The CDR3 loop spans 13 amino acids. CDR1 is SGHRS and CDR2 is YFSETQ in the germline V gene. The CDR3 region is CASSPQKNTEAFF. The DNA for the CDR3 is TGCGCCAGCAGCCCCCAGAAGAACACTGAAGCTTTCTTT.

V gene TRBV9 combines with J gene TRBJ2-1; 7 positions match TRBD2. The CDR3 totals 13 residues. Germline V gene sequence: CDR1 SGDLS, CDR2 YYNGEE. V was pared by 0 bases and J by 13 bases, with 7 bases of the junction left unmatched. The CDR3 spells CASSVDGSGAQFF. CDR3 bases: TGTGCCAGCAGCGTAGACGGAAGCGGGGCACAGTTCTTC.

The genes are TRBV9 and TRBJ2-7; a weak D match, TRBD1 (5 bases). V shed 0 bases and J shed 4 bases, with 14 bases lying between them. CDR1 and CDR2 from the germline V gene are SGDLS and YYNGEE. The CDR3 length is 15 residues. Written as DNA, the CDR3 is TGTGCCAGCAGCGTAGATGACAGCCCTGGATACGAGCAGTACTTC. Translating it yields CASSVDDSPGYEQYF.

V usage is TRBV27 and J usage is TRBJ2-4; D is perhaps TRBD1 (7 bases). Germline V gives CDR1 MNHEY, CDR2 SMNVEV (reference sequence). V lost 2 bases, J lost 0 bases, and 20 bases lay in between. The CDR3 is made up of 19 amino acids. The CDR3 loop reads CASSLRSRGVGVAKNIQYF. CDR3 in DNA: TGTGCCAGCAGTTTACGTTCCAGGGGGGTCGGGGTAGCCAAAAACATTCAGTACTTC.

The V gene is TRBV28, the J gene TRBJ1-5; D perhaps matches TRBD1 (6 bases). The CDR3 has 15 amino acids. The germline gives CDR1 MDHEN, CDR2 SYDVKM. V shed 0 bases and J shed 6 bases, with 12 bases lying between them. The CDR3 here is CASSLWGALSQPQHF. As DNA, the CDR3 is TGTGCCAGCAGTTTATGGGGGGCGCTCAGTCAGCCCCAGCATTTT.

This rearrangement joins TRBV2 to TRBJ2-7; tentative D call: TRBD1 (6 bases). This CDR3 has 16 residues. CDR1 and CDR2 from the germline V gene are SNHLY and FYNNEI. V lost 1 base, J lost 3 bases, and 16 bases lay in between. This chain's CDR3 is CASSEGRTDESYEQYF. CDR3 bases: TGTGCCAGCAGTGAAGGGCGGACAGACGAAAGCTACGAGCAGTACTTC.

This clone was seen a handful of times. The CDR3 spells CASSVGGSNQPQHF. The DNA for the CDR3 is TGCGCCAGCAGTGTTGGGGGGAGCAATCAGCCCCAGCATTTT. This chain links TRBV10-2 with TRBJ1-5; TRBD1 is a possible D gene (5 bases). The germline V gene has CDR1 WSHSY and CDR2 SAAADI. V lost 4 bases and J 1 base, leaving 8 bases between the germline ends. The CDR3 sequence is 14 residues long.

This clone has a single count. The chain carries TRBV5-1 and TRBJ2-5, with 8 bases identical to TRBD2. The trim removed 4 bases at V and 3 bases at J, leaving 5 bases unmatched. Germline CDR1 SGHRS, CDR2 YFSETQ. The CDR3 is 14 amino acids. The CDR3 sequence is CASSQAGGEETQYF. The CDR3 nucleotides are TGCGCCAGCAGCCAAGCCGGGGGGGAAGAGACCCAGTACTTC.

This clone is a singleton in its sample. CDR3 DNA sequence: TGTGCCAGCAGCTCTAGCGGGACCCTATCCTACAATGAGCAGTTCTTC. Translation: CASSSSGTLSYNEQFF. This chain links TRBV11-3 with TRBJ2-1; TRBD2 agrees at 9 bases. Germline loops: CDR1 SGHNT, CDR2 YENEEA. The junction had 5 bases not matched to a gene; V was cut back by 4 bases and J by 1 base. The CDR3 sequence is 16 residues long.

V and J are TRBV28 and TRBJ1-2; no clear D gene. Germline V gene lookup returns CDR1 MDHEN and CDR2 SYDVKM. Deletions cut 2 bases from V and 3 bases from J, with 7 bases between. The length of the CDR3 is 13 residues. The CDR3 DNA reads as TGTGCCAGCAGTTTAGGCAGCGACTATGGCTACACCTTC. This codes for CASSLGSDYGYTF.

The genes are TRBV7-3 and TRBJ2-3; the D gene is possibly TRBD1 (6 bases). The length of the CDR3 is 12 residues. V lost 3 bases and J lost 12, with 13 bases in between. Germline V gene sequence: CDR1 SGHTA, CDR2 FQGTGA. Here the CDR3 DNA reads TGTGCCAGCAGCTTCGGACAGTCCCTACAGTATTTT. This translates into CASSFGQSLQYF.

The rearrangement joins TRBV5-5 to TRBJ1-1, with D unclear. The V gene lost 2 bases and the J gene lost 2 bases, with 4 bases spanning the gap. The CDR3 loop spans 12 amino acids. From germline, CDR1 is SGHKS and CDR2 YYEKEE (reference sequence). The CDR3 spells CASSLLNTEAFF. DNA of the CDR3: TGTGCCAGCAGCTTACTCAACACTGAAGCTTTCTTT.

The chain combines TRBV5-5 with TRBJ1-2, with 8 bases matching TRBD1. Trimming took 0 bases from V and 4 from J; bases not matched to a gene: 2. The CDR3 loop spans 14 amino acids. The germline gives CDR1 SGHKS, CDR2 YYEKEE (reference sequence). The CDR3 coding sequence is TGTGCCAGCAGCTTGGAGGACAGGGCCTATGGCTACACCTTC. This translates into CASSLEDRAYGYTF.

V gene TRBV10-1 combines with J gene TRBJ2-7; no definite D call. This CDR3 contains 14 residues. V gave up 3 bases and J gave up 2 bases, with 11 bases separating them. Germline CDR1 and CDR2: WNHNN and SYGVQD (reference sequence). Here the CDR3 DNA reads TGCGCCAGCAGTGACCCTAACCCTCCCTACGAGCAGTACTTC. The encoded protein is CASSDPNPPYEQYF.